The rows below give T cell receptor beta chains drawn from one sample of a study of blood T cell repertoires in COVID-19. This table comes from immunoSEQ multiplex PCR, and its TCRdb copy is limited to in-frame clones, with some not included. The data contain about 400,000 clones, over 85% of them seen just once; the ten biggest clones take up 1.7%. The sample was PBMCs or T cells enriched from blood (not recorded which). These receptors came from a woman under 40 who had recovered from COVID-19. Both conserved end residues are part of each CDR3.

V	J	CDR3
TRBV25-1	TRBJ1-1	CASSELGAGADTEAFF
TRBV2	TRBJ2-4	CATGTALAKNIQYF
TRBV5-1	TRBJ1-2	CASSLGDRANYGYTF
TRBV3-1/TRBV3-2	TRBJ1-3	CASSQGAVTGNTIYF
TRBV9	TRBJ2-1	CASSGSGEQFF
TRBV7-2	TRBJ2-1	CASSLVGRAGMNNEQFF
TRBV6-1	TRBJ2-5	CASSEFVGQRETQYF
TRBV6-5	TRBJ2-7	CASSYAALGSSYEQYF
TRBV7-3	TRBJ2-7	CASSTGGSYEQYF
TRBV3-1/TRBV3-2	TRBJ2-7	CASSRTSGYYEQYF
TRBV6-5	TRBJ1-1	CASSRGQSHTEAFF
TRBV28	TRBJ1-1	CASSFYGGMNTEAFF
TRBV2	TRBJ1-1	CASSTQTGVNENTEAFF
TRBV19	TRBJ1-4	CASRGQNNEKLFF
TRBV7-9	TRBJ1-2	CASSLAGAYGYTF
TRBV9	TRBJ1-2	CASSLTGDGYTF
TRBV5-1	TRBJ2-7	CASSLVAGTYEQYF
TRBV13	TRBJ1-1	CASSSRDSRNTEAFF
TRBV6-5	TRBJ2-7	CASSPGSGSYEQYF
TRBV3-1/TRBV3-2	TRBJ1-1	CASSQDRTGGYMNTEAFF
TRBV10-1	TRBJ2-1	CASSESTTSGSGEQFF
TRBV5-4	TRBJ2-3	CASNALGGASTDTQYF
TRBV30	TRBJ2-7	CAWSSDRDEQYF